A selection of T cell receptor beta chains follows, all from one sample in a study of Ad26.COV2.S vaccination and SARS-CoV-2 variants. Sequenced by immunoSEQ multiplex PCR; TCRdb stores in-frame clones only, minus some. Among about 390,000 clones listed, 92% were seen once. The sample in question was peripheral blood, obtained in a trial of Ad26.COV2.S vaccine versus placebo. These receptors originate from a person between 18 and 60 years old who received the Ad26.COV2.S COVID-19 vaccine or a placebo. The CDR3 runs from the conserved cysteine through the conserved F or W. The order of the fields is J gene, D gene, V gene, clone size, CDR3 DNA, CDR3 protein. A D gene is named only where the DNA matches it firmly. Size is omitted from some rows. Given values are once, few, many or a class for expanded clones.

J: TRBJ2-7
D: -
V: TRBV5-1
size: -
DNA: TGCGCCAGCAGCTTGGCCGGTAGACAGGAGGAGCAGTACTTC
CDR3: CASSLAGRQEEQYF

J: TRBJ2-3
D: TRBD1
V: TRBV9
size: -
DNA: TGTGCCAGCAGCGTAGGGGGACAGGGTCCAGATACGCAGTATTTT
CDR3: CASSVGGQGPDTQYF

J: TRBJ1-6
D: TRBD1
V: TRBV5-1
size: -
DNA: TGCGCCAGCAGCTTTGGCCCGACAGGGCGAATTGGAAATTCACCCCTCCACTTT
CDR3: CASSFGPTGRIGNSPLHF

J: TRBJ2-5
D: TRBD2
V: TRBV7-9
size: once
DNA: TGTGCCAGCAGCTTAGGGACTAGCGGGCCCAACCAAGAGACCCAGTACTTC
CDR3: CASSLGTSGPNQETQYF

J: TRBJ1-1
D: -
V: TRBV7-9
size: -
DNA: TGTGCCAGCAGCTTATTCACCTTGAACACTGAAGCTTTCTTT
CDR3: CASSLFTLNTEAFF

J: TRBJ2-3
D: -
V: TRBV9
size: -
DNA: TGTGCCAGCAGCGCCCAGGAGGGCTTGACTACGCAGTATTTT
CDR3: CASSAQEGLTTQYF

J: TRBJ1-2
D: -
V: TRBV3-1/TRBV3-2
size: -
DNA: TGTGCCAGCAGCCAAGATTATGGGGGTCGGTATGGCTACACCTTC
CDR3: CASSQDYGGRYGYTF

J: TRBJ1-1
D: TRBD1
V: TRBV19
size: -
DNA: TGTGCCAGTAGACCCGTTCGGGCAGGGGGTGAAGCTTTCTTT
CDR3: CASRPVRAGGEAFF

J: TRBJ1-3
D: -
V: TRBV6-6
size: -
DNA: TGTGCCAGCAGTTATGGTTGGGGCTCTGGAAACACCATATATTTT
CDR3: CASSYGWGSGNTIYF

J: TRBJ1-1
D: -
V: TRBV29-1
size: -
DNA: TGCAGCTCGCGTTCAAGCACTGAAGCTTTCTTT
CDR3: CSSRSSTEAFF

J: TRBJ2-2
D: -
V: TRBV6-5
size: once
DNA: TGTGCCAGCAGGCTAGCCAATACGAACACCGGGGAGCTGTTTTTT
CDR3: CASRLANTNTGELFF

J: TRBJ1-6
D: -
V: TRBV9
size: few
DNA: TGTGCCAGCAGCGTAGGTGGCCAAGGGTCACCCCTCCACTTT
CDR3: CASSVGGQGSPLHF

J: TRBJ1-3
D: -
V: TRBV2
size: -
DNA: TGTGCCAGCAGGGGGACGGCCTCTGGAAACACCATATATTTT
CDR3: CASRGTASGNTIYF

J: TRBJ2-1
D: -
V: TRBV6-2/TRBV6-3
size: -
DNA: TGTGCCAGCAGTTACTTAACAGGGTACAATGAGCAGTTCTTC
CDR3: CASSYLTGYNEQFF

J: TRBJ2-7
D: -
V: TRBV5-1
size: -
DNA: TGCGCCAGCAGCTTCGGGAGTATAGGGCTCTACGAGCAGTACTTC
CDR3: CASSFGSIGLYEQYF

J: TRBJ2-3
D: -
V: TRBV19
size: -
DNA: TGTGCCAGTAGCACCCCCACTGGGGAATACACAGATACGCAGTATTTT
CDR3: CASSTPTGEYTDTQYF

J: TRBJ1-1
D: -
V: TRBV9
size: -
DNA: TGTGCCAGCAGCCCTCCCTGGGGCACTGAAGCTTTCTTT
CDR3: CASSPPWGTEAFF

J: TRBJ2-5
D: TRBD2
V: TRBV15
size: -
DNA: TGTGCCACCAGCAGAGTCGGGGGGGCGAGGCTAGAGACCCAGTACTTC
CDR3: CATSRVGGARLETQYF

J: TRBJ2-1
D: -
V: TRBV5-5
size: -
DNA: TGTGCCAGCCTCCTGGGGCGCGATAATGAGCAGTTCTTC
CDR3: CASLLGRDNEQFF

J: TRBJ1-5
D: -
V: TRBV3-1/TRBV3-2
size: -
DNA: TGTGCCAGCAGCCAAGCCTTACAGGGACCCCAGCATTTT
CDR3: CASSQALQGPQHF

J: TRBJ2-3
D: -
V: TRBV7-2
size: -
DNA: TGTGCCAGCAGCTCCTCCGGGGTAATAAGCACAGATACGCAGTATTTT
CDR3: CASSSSGVISTDTQYF

J: TRBJ2-3
D: -
V: TRBV2
size: once
DNA: TGTGCCAGTTTCGATACTGCATCGGGATTATCAGATACGCAGTATTTT
CDR3: CASFDTASGLSDTQYF

J: TRBJ2-3
D: TRBD2
V: TRBV7-2
size: few
DNA: TGTGCCAGCAGCTCACGGCGGGGGGTCACAGATACGCAGTATTTT
CDR3: CASSSRRGVTDTQYF

J: TRBJ1-5
D: -
V: TRBV5-8
size: once
DNA: TGTGCCAGCAGCTTGTCAGGATCCGGGAGCAATCAGCCCCAGCATTTT
CDR3: CASSLSGSGSNQPQHF

J: TRBJ2-1
D: -
V: TRBV5-1
size: -
DNA: TGCGCCAGCAGCTTGGCTCCCCCGGACCAGTACAATGAGCAGTTCTTC
CDR3: CASSLAPPDQYNEQFF

J: TRBJ2-1
D: TRBD1
V: TRBV20-1
size: -
DNA: TGCAGTGCTAGTTCTCTCCAGGGGGCACTCAATGAGCAGTTCTTC
CDR3: CSASSLQGALNEQFF

J: TRBJ1-1
D: -
V: TRBV29-1
size: -
DNA: TGCAGCGTTGGTCCGGGGGTGGCGATGACTGAAGCTTTCTTT
CDR3: CSVGPGVAMTEAFF

J: TRBJ1-4
D: -
V: TRBV21-1
size: -
DNA: TGTGCCAGCAGCAAAGCGCGGGGGGCGGGTAATGAAAAACTGTTTTTT
CDR3: CASSKARGAGNEKLFF

J: TRBJ1-5
D: -
V: TRBV6-5
size: -
DNA: TGTGCCAGCAGTTACATGGGGCGAGGTCAGCCCCAGCATTTT
CDR3: CASSYMGRGQPQHF

J: TRBJ1-1
D: -
V: TRBV29-1
size: -
DNA: TGCAGCGTTGAAGATGGAATGGGTTCCGGACCCTCAGCTTTCTTT
CDR3: CSVEDGMGSGPSAFF

J: TRBJ1-1
D: TRBD1
V: TRBV6-6
size: -
DNA: TGTGCCAGCAGTCGGGACAGGATTTATGAAGCTTTCTTT
CDR3: CASSRDRIYEAFF

J: TRBJ2-4
D: TRBD1
V: TRBV4-3
size: -
DNA: TGCGCCAGCAGCCGCGAGCCAGGGACAGGGGGAAACATTCAGTACTTC
CDR3: CASSREPGTGGNIQYF

J: TRBJ2-3
D: TRBD2
V: TRBV7-2
size: -
DNA: TGTGCCAGCAGCTTAGAGAGCGGGGGCGCCTCTAGCACAGATACGCAGTATTTT
CDR3: CASSLESGGASSTDTQYF

J: TRBJ2-1
D: TRBD2
V: TRBV27
size: -
DNA: TGTGCCAGCAGTTTCTGGACTAGCGGGGGGAGGGACAATGAGCAGTTCTTC
CDR3: CASSFWTSGGRDNEQFF

J: TRBJ1-4
D: -
V: TRBV5-6
size: -
DNA: TGTGCCAGCAGCTTTTACAGAGCAACTAATGAAAAACTGTTTTTT
CDR3: CASSFYRATNEKLFF

J: TRBJ2-7
D: -
V: TRBV6-5
size: -
DNA: TGTGCCAGCAGTCCCTTCAGCGCGCTACCCTACGAGCAGTACTTC
CDR3: CASSPFSALPYEQYF

J: TRBJ1-2
D: TRBD1
V: TRBV7-2
size: -
DNA: TGTGCCAGCAGCTTCAACAGGGGCTATGGCTACACCTTC
CDR3: CASSFNRGYGYTF

J: TRBJ2-2
D: -
V: TRBV9
size: -
DNA: TGTGCCAGCAGCGCCGAAGGCGGTCAGTTGCCTTCCGGGGAGCTGTTTTTT
CDR3: CASSAEGGQLPSGELFF

J: TRBJ1-4
D: -
V: TRBV5-6
size: -
DNA: TGTGCCAGCAACATACCAAATGAAAAACTGTTTTTT
CDR3: CASNIPNEKLFF

J: TRBJ1-5
D: -
V: TRBV30
size: -
DNA: TGTGCCTGGAGGGGGCGCGAAAGCAATCAGCCCCAGCATTTT
CDR3: CAWRGRESNQPQHF

J: TRBJ2-7
D: -
V: TRBV21-1
size: -
DNA: TGTGCCAGCAGCAATGGGGACAGGGCCCTCTACGAGCAGTACTTC
CDR3: CASSNGDRALYEQYF

J: TRBJ1-1
D: -
V: TRBV3-1/TRBV3-2
size: -
DNA: TGTGCCAGCAGCCACCAAAAGGACGTTTTTTTCCGGAACACTGAAGCTTTCTTT
CDR3: CASSHQKDVFFRNTEAFF

J: TRBJ2-5
D: -
V: TRBV20-1
size: -
DNA: TGCAGTGCTAGTAGGCTCCCCGCGCGGGAGACCCAGTACTTC
CDR3: CSASRLPARETQYF